This T cell receptor (beta chain) came from a study of shared clonotypes between healthy human individuals. Genomic DNA, for the unsorted samples, came from about 90 million PBMCs. Generated by immunoSEQ multiplex PCR, the TCRdb table keeps only in-frame clones and is missing some. This sample has 450,000 to 500,000 clones, with approximately 80% found just once. There are 14 residues in the CDR3. Germline lookup yields CDR1 SEHNR and CDR2 FQNEAQ (reference sequence). The junction had 4 bases not matched to a gene; V was cut back by 4 bases and J by 4 bases. This TCR was recovered from a woman aged 35 to 49 in good health. Some clones in this sample may be carry-over from other donors' samples. The sequencing input was PBMCs. The chain recombines TRBV7-9 with TRBJ2-7, with 10 bases identical to TRBD1. The CDR3 nucleotides read TGTGCCAGCAGCTCCGGGACAGGGGATTACGAGCAGTACTTC. Residues: CASSSGTGDYEQYF.